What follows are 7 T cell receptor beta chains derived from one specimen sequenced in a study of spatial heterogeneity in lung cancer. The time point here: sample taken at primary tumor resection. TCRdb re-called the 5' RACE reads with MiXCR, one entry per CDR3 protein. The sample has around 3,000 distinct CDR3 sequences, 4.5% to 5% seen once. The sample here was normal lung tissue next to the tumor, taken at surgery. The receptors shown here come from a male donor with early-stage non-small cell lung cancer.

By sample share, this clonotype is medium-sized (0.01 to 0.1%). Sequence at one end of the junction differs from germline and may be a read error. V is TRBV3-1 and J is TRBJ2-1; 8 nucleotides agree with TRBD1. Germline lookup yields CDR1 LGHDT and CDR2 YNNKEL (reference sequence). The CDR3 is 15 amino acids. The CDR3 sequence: CASSLEGTGYHEQFF. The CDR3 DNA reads TGTGCCAGCAGCTTAGAAGGGACAGGCTACCATGAGCAGTTCTTC.

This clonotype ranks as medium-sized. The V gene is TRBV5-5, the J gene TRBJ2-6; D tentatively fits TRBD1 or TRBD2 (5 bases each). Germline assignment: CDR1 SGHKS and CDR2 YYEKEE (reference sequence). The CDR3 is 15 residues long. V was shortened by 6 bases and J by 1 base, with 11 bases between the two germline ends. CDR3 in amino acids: CASTRDQSGANVLTF. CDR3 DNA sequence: TGTGCCAGCACCAGGGACCAATCTGGGGCCAACGTCCTGACTTTC. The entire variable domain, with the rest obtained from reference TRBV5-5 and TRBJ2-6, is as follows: DAGVTQSPTHLIKTRGQQVTLRCSPISGHKSVSWYQQVLGQGPQFIFQYYEKEERGRGNFPDRFSARQFPNYSSELNVNALLLGDSALYLCASTRDQSGANVLTFGAGSRLTVL.

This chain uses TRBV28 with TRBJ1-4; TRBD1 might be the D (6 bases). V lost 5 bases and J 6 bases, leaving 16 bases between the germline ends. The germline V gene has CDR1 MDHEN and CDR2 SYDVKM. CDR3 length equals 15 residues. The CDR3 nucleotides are TGTGCCAGCAGTGCGTCCGGGGGGCATGATGAAAAACTGTTTTTT. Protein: CASSASGGHDEKLFF.

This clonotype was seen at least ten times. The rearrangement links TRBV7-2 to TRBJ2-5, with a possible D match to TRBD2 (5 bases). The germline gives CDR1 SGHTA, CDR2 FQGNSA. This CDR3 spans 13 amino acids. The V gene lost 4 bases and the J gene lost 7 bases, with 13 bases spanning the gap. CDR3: CASSSDPSGTQYF. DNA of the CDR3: TGTGCCAGCAGCTCCGATCCGAGCGGGACCCAGTACTTC.

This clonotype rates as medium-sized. In DNA form, the CDR3 reads TGTGCCAGCAGCTTATCGCGGGGGGGCCCAGAGACCCAGTACTTC. Translated, it gives CASSLSRGGPETQYF. V is TRBV7-2 and J is TRBJ2-5, with TRBD2 identical over 9 bases. Germline CDR1 SGHTA, CDR2 FQGNSA. The CDR3 contains 15 residues. The V gene end was trimmed by 2 bases and the J gene end by 4 bases; junction bases not matched to a gene: 5.

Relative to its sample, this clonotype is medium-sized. The CDR3 loop is CAISEGLSEQYF. The CDR3 nucleotides read TGTGCCATCAGTGAGGGGCTCTCCGAGCAGTACTTC. V and J are TRBV10-3 and TRBJ2-7, with D unclear. Germline CDR1 ENHRY, CDR2 SYGVKD. CDR3 length: 12 residues. V lost 2 bases, J lost 6 bases, and 8 bases lay in between.

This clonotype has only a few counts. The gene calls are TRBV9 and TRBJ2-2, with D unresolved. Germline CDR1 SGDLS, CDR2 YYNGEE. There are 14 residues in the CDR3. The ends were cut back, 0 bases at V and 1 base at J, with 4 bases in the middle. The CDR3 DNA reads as TGTGCCAGCAGCGTAGCGGGGAACACCGGGGAGCTGTTTTTT. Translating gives CASSVAGNTGELFF. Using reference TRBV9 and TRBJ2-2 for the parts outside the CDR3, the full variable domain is DSGVTQTPKHLITATGQRVTLRCSPRSGDLSVYWYQQSLDQGLQFLIQYYNGEERAKGNILERFSAQQFPDLHSELNLSSLELGDSALYFCASSVAGNTGELFFGEGSRLTVL.